The T cell receptor beta chain described here comes from a study of T-cell memory formation after mild COVID-19. Study findings and constraints: The appearance of some responding clones in pre-infection memory suggested that cross-reactive memory joined. The main location of contracting CD4+ clones was CM and EM, and that of contracting CD8+ clones was EMRA.

This clonotype was detected only a few times. The antigen remains unidentified. The 5'RACE method, run with constant-segment primers, produced TCR alpha and TCR beta cDNA libraries (carrying sample barcodes and UMIs). Each CDR3 protein is one row after TCRdb ran MiXCR on the 5' RACE reads. The sample has about 470,000 distinct CDR3 sequences; roughly 23% are singletons. CDR1 KGHSH and CDR2 LQKENI come from the germline V gene. The germline V and J ends were trimmed by 6 bases and 0 bases, with 16 bases remaining between them. The CDR3 length is 16 residues. The V and J genes are TRBV18 and TRBJ2-3, with a weak D call TRBD2 (5 bases). The sequence derives from an adult woman who had mild COVID-19 (a few samples of this study predate the infection). Cell type and time point are not known. Sequences were obtained from PBMCs or a T cell subset sorted from them (not recorded which). This CDR3 is CASSRDKPISTDTQYF. CDR3 DNA: TGTGCCAGCTCCCGGGATAAACCTATAAGCACAGATACGCAGTATTTT. The whole variable domain, remainder taken from reference TRBV18 and TRBJ2-3, is NAGVMQNPRHLVRRRGQEARLRCSPMKGHSHVYWYRQLPEEGLKFMVYLQKENIIDESGMPKERFSAEFPKEGPSILRIQQVVRGDSAAYFCASSRDKPISTDTQYFGPGTRLTVL.